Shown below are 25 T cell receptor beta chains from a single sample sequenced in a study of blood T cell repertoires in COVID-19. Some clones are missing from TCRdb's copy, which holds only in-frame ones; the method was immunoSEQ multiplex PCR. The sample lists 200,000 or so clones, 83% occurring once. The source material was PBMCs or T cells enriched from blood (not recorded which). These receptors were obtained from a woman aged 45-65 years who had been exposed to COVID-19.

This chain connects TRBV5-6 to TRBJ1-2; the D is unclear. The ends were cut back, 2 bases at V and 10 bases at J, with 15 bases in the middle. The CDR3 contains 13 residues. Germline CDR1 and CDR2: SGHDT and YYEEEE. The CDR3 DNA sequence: TGTGCCAGCAGCTTCGAGAATGCCTTTTACTACACCTTC. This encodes CASSFENAFYYTF.

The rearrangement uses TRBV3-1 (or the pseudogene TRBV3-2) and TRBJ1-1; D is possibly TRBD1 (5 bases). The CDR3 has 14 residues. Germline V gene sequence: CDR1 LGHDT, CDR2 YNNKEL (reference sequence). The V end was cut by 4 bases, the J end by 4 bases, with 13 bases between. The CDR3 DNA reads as TGTGCCAGCAGCCTCTACCGCGGGGCCACTGAAGCTTTCTTT. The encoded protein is CASSLYRGATEAFF.

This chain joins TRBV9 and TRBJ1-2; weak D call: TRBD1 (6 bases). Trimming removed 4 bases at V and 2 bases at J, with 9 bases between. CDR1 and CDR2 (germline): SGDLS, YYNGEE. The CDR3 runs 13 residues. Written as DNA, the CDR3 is TGTGCCAGCAGCTACGGACAGAACTATGGCTACACCTTC. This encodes CASSYGQNYGYTF.

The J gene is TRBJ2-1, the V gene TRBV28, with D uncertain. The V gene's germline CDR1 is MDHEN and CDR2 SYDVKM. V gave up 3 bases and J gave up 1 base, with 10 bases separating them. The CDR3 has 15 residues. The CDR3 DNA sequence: TGTGCCAGCAGTTTCCGCCACGGTTCCTACAATGAGCAGTTCTTC. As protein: CASSFRHGSYNEQFF.

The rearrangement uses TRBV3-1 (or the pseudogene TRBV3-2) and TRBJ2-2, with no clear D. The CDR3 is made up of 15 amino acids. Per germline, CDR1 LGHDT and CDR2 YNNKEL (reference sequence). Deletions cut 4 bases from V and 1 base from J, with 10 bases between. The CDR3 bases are TGTGCCAGCAGCCCTCTCGACAAGAACACCGGGGAGCTGTTTTTT. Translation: CASSPLDKNTGELFF.

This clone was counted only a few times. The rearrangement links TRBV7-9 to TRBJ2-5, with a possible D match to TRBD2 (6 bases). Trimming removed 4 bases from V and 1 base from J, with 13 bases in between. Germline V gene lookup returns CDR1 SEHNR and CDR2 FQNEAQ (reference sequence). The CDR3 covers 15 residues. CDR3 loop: CASSSGGRLQETQYF. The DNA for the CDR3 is TGTGCCAGCAGCTCCGGAGGGAGGCTCCAAGAGACCCAGTACTTC.

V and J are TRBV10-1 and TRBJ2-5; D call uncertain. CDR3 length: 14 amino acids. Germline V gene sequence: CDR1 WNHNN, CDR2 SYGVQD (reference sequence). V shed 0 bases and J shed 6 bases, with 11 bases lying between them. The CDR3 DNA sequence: TGCGCCAGCAGTGAGTCGTTTACTACTAAGACCCAGTACTTC. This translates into CASSESFTTKTQYF.

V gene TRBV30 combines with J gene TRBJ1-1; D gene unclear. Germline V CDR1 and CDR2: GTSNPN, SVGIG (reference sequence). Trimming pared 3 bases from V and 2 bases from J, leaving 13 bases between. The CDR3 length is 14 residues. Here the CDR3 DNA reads TGTGCCTGGAGCCCCGGACTGCTAAACACTGAAGCTTTCTTT. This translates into CAWSPGLLNTEAFF.

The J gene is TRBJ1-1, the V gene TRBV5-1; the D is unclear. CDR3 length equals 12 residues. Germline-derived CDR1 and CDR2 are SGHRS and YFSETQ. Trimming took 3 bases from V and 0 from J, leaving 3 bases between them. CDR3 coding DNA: TGCGCCAGCAGCTCTATGAACACTGAAGCTTTCTTT. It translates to CASSSMNTEAFF.

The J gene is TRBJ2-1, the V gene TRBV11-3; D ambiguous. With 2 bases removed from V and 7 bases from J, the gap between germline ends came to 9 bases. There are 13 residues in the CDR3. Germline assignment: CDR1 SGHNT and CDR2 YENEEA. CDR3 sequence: CASSLNVRNEQFF. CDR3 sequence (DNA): TGTGCCAGCAGCTTAAACGTCAGGAATGAGCAGTTCTTC.

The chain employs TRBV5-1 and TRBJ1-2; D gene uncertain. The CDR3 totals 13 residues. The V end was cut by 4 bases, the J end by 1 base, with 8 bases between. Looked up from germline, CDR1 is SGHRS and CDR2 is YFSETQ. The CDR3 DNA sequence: TGCGCCAGCAGCCCGGGATTTAACTATGGCTACACCTTC. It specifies CASSPGFNYGYTF.

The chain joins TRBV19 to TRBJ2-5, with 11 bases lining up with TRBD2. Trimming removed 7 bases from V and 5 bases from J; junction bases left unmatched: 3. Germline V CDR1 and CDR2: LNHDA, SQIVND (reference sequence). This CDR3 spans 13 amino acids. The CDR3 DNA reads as TGTGCCAGTACCTCTAGCGGGAGGGAGACCCAGTACTTC. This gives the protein CASTSSGRETQYF.

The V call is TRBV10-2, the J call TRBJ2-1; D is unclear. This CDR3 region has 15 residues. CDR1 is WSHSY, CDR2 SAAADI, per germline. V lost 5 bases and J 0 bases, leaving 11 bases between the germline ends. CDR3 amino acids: CASSRAYPSYNEQFF. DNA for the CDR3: TGCGCCAGCAGTCGAGCTTACCCCTCCTACAATGAGCAGTTCTTC.

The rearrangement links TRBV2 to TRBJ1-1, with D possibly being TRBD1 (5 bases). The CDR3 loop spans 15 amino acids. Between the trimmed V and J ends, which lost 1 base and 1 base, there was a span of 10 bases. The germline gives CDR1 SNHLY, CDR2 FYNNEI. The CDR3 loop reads CASSEDGHPNTEAFF. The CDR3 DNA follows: TGTGCCAGCAGTGAAGACGGACACCCGAACACTGAAGCTTTCTTT.

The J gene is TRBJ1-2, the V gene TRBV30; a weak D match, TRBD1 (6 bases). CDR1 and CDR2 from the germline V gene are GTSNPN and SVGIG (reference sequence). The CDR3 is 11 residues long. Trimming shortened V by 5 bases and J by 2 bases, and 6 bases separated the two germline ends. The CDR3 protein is CAWGQNYGYTF. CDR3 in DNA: TGTGCCTGGGGACAGAACTATGGCTACACCTTC.

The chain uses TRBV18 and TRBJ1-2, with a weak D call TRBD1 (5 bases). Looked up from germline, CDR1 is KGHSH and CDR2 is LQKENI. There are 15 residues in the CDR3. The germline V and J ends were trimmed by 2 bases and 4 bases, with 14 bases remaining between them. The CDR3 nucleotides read TGTGCCAGCTCACCAGGGGGGATTTGGCGCTATGGCTACACCTTC. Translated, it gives CASSPGGIWRYGYTF.

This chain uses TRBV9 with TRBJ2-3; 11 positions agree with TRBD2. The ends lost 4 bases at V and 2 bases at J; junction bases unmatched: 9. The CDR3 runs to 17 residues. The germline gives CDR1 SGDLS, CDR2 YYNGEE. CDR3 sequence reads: CASSPSGSGGATDTQYF. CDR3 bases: TGTGCCAGCAGCCCTTCGGGTAGCGGGGGGGCCACAGATACGCAGTATTTT.

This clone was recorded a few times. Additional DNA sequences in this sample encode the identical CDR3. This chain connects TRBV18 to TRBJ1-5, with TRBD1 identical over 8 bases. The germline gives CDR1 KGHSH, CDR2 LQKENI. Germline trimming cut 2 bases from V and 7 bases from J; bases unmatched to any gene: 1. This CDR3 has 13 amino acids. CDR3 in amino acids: CASSPGQGQPQHF. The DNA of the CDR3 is TGTGCCAGCTCACCAGGACAGGGCCAGCCCCAGCATTTT.

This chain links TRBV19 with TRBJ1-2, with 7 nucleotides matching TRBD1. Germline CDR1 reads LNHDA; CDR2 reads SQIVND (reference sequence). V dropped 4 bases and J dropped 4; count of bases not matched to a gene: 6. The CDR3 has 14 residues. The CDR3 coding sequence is TGTGCCAGTAGTAGGGACAGCGTTCTCTATGGCTACACCTTC. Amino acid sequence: CASSRDSVLYGYTF.

CDR3: CASSSGIDTQYF. In DNA form, the CDR3 reads TGCGCCAGCAGCTCAGGGATCGATACGCAGTATTTT. This sequence joins TRBV5-1 and TRBJ2-3; maybe TRBD1 (5 bases). V was pared by 3 bases and J by 6 bases, with 8 bases between. CDR3 size: 12 residues. Germline V CDR1 and CDR2: SGHRS, YFSETQ. The full variable domain, completed using reference TRBV5-1 and TRBJ2-3, is KAGVTQTPRYLIKTRGQQVTLSCSPISGHRSVSWYQQTPGQGLQFLFEYFSETQRNKGNFPGRFSGRQFSNSRSEMNVSTLELGDSALYLCASSSGIDTQYFGPGTRLTVL.

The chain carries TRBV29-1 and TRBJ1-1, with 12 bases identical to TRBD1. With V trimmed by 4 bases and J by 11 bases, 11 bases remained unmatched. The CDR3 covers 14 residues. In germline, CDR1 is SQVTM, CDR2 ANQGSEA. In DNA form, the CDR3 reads TGCAGCGTTGTTTTGGGACAGGGGGCTCTTCGGGCTTTCTTT. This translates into CSVVLGQGALRAFF.

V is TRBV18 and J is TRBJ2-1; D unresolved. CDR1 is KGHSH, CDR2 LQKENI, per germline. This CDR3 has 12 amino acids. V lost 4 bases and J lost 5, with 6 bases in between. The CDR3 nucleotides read TGTGCCAGCTCACTTTCCAACAATGAGCAGTTCTTC. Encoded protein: CASSLSNNEQFF.

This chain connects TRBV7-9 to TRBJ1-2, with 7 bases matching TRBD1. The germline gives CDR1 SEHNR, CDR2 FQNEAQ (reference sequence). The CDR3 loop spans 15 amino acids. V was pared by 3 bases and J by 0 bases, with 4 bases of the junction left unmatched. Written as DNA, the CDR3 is TGTGCCAGCAGCTTGGGACAGAGAGCTAACTATGGCTACACCTTC. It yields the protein CASSLGQRANYGYTF.

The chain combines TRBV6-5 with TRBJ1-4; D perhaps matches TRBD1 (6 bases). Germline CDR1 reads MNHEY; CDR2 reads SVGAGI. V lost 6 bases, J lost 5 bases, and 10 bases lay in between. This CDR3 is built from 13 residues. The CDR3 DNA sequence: TGTGCCAGCAGGGGGGACAAAAATGAAAAACTGTTTTTT. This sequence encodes CASRGDKNEKLFF.

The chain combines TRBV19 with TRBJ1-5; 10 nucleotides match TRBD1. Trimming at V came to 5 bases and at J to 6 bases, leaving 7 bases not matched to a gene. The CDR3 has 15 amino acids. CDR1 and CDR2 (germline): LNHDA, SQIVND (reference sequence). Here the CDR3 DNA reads TGTGCCAGTAGTTCAACCGGGACAGGGGCTCAGCCCCAGCATTTT. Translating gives CASSSTGTGAQPQHF.